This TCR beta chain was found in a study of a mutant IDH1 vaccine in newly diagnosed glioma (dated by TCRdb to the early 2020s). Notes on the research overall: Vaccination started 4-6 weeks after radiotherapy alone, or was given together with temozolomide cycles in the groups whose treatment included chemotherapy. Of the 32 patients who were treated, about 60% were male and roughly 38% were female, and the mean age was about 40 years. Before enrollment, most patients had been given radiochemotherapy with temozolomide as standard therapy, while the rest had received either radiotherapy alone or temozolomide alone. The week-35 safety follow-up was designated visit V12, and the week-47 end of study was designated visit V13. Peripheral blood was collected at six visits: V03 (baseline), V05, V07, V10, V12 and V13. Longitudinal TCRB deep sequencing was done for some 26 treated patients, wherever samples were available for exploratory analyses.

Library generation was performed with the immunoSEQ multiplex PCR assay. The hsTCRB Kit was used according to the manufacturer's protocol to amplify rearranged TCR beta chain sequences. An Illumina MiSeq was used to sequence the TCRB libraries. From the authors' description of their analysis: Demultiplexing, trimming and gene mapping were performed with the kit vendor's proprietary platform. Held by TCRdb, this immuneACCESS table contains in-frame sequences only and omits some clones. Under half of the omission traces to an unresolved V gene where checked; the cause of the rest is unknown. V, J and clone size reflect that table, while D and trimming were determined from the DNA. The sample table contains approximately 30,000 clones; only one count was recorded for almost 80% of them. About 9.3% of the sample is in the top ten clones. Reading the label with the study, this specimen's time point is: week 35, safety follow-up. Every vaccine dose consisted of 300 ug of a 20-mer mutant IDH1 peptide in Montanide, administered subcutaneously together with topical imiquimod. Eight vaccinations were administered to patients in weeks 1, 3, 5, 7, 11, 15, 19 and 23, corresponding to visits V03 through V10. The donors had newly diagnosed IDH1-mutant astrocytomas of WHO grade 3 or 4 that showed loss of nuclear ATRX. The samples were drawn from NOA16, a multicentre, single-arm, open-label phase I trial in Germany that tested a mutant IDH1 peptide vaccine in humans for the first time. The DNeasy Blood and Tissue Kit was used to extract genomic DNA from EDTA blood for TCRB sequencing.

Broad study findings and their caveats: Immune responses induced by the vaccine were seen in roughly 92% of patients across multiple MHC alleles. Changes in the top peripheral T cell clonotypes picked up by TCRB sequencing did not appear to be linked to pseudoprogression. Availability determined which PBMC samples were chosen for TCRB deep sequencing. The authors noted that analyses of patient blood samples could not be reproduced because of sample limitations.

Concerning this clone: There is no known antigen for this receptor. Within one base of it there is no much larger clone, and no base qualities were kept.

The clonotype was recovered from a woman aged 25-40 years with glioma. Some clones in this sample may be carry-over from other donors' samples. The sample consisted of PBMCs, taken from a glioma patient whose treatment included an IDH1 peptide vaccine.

CDR3 region: CAIPAVPGGYTF. The DNA is as follows: TGTGCTATCCCTGCTGTACCGGGAGGCTACACCTTC. The rearrangement joined TRBV28 to TRBJ1-2, with no confident D gene call. Sequences MDHEN (CDR1) and SYDVKM (CDR2) are obtained from the germline V gene. The CDR3 holds 12 amino acids from the cysteine to the phenylalanine. Only the CDR3 region is kept as DNA, spanning 36 bases read in frame from base 1.